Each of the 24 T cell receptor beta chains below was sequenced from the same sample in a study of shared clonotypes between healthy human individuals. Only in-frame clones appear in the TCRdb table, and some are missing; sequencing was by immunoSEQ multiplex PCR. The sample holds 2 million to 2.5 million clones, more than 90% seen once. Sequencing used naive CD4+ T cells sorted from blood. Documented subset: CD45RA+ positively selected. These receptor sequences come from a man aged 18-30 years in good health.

The CDR3 loop is CASSEVPNQPQHF. The CDR3 bases are TGCGCCAGCAGTGAGGTCCCGAATCAGCCCCAGCATTTT. The rearrangement uses TRBV10-2 and TRBJ1-5, with D uncertain. Germline V gives CDR1 WSHSY, CDR2 SAAADI. CDR3 length: 13 residues. With 2 bases removed from V and 4 bases from J, the gap between germline ends came to 6 bases.

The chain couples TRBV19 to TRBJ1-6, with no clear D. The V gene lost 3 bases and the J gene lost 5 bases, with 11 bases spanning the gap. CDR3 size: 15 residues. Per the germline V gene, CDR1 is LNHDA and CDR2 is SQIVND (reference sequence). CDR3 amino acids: CASSIVGQNNSPLHF. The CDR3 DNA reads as TGTGCCAGTAGTATCGTGGGCCAGAATAATTCACCCCTCCACTTT. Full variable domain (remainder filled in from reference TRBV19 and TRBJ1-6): DGGITQSPKYLFRKEGQNVTLSCEQNLNHDAMYWYRQDPGQGLRLIYYSQIVNDFQKGDIAEGYSVSREKKESFPLTVTSAQKNPTAFYLCASSIVGQNNSPLHFGNGTRLTVT.

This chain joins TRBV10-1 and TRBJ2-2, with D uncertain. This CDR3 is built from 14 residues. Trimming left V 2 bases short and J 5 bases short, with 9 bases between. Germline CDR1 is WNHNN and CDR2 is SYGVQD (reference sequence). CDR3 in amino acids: CASSERARTGELFF. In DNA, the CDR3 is TGCGCCAGCAGTGAGCGAGCACGAACCGGGGAGCTGTTTTTT.

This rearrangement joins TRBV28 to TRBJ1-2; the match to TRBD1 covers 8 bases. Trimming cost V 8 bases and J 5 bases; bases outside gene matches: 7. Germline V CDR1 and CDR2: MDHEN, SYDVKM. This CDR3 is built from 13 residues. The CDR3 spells CASQAGGIYGYTF. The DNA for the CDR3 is TGTGCCAGCCAGGCAGGGGGCATATATGGCTACACCTTC.

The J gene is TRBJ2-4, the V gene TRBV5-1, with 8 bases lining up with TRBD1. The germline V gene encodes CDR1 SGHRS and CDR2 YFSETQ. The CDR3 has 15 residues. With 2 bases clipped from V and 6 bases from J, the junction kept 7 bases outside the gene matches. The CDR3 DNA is TGCGCCAGCAGCTTTACCGGACAGGGAGGAAACATTCAGTACTTC. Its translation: CASSFTGQGGNIQYF.

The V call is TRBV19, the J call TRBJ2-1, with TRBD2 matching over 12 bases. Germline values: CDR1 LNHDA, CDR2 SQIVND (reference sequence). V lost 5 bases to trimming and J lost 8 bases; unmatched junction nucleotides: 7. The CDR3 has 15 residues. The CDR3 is CASSAPSGRAYEQFF. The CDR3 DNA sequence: TGTGCCAGTAGTGCCCCTAGCGGGAGGGCCTATGAGCAGTTCTTC. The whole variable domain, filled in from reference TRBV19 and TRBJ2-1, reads DGGITQSPKYLFRKEGQNVTLSCEQNLNHDAMYWYRQDPGQGLRLIYYSQIVNDFQKGDIAEGYSVSREKKESFPLTVTSAQKNPTAFYLCASSAPSGRAYEQFFGPGTRLTVL.

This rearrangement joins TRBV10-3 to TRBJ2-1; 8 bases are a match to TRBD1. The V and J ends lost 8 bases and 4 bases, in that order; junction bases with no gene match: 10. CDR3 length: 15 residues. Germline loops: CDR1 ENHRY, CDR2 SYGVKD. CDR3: CAIATDRGAYNEQFF. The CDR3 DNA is TGTGCCATCGCTACTGACAGGGGCGCATACAATGAGCAGTTCTTC.

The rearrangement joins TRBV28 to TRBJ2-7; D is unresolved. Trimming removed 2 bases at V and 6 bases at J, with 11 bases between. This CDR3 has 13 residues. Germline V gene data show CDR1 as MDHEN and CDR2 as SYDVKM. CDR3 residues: CASSLGPLGEQYF. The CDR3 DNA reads TGTGCCAGCAGTTTAGGTCCTTTGGGCGAGCAGTACTTC.

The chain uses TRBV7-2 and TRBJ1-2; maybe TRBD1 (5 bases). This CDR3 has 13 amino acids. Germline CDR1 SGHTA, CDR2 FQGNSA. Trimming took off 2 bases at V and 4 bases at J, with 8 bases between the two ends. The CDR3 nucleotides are TGTGCCAGCAGCTTAAGGGACTCCTATGGCTACACCTTC. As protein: CASSLRDSYGYTF. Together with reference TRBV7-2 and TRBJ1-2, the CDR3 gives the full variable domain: GAGVSQSPSNKVTEKGKDVELRCDPISGHTALYWYRQSLGQGLEFLIYFQGNSAPDKSGLPSDRFSAERTGGSVSTLTIQRTQQEDSAVYLCASSLRDSYGYTFGSGTRLTVV.

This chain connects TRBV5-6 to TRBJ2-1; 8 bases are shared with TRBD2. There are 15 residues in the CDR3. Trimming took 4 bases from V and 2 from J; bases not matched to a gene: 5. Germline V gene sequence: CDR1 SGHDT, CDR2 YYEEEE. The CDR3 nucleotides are TGTGCCAGCAGCCAAAGCGGGAGAGCCTACAATGAGCAGTTCTTC. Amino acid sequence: CASSQSGRAYNEQFF.

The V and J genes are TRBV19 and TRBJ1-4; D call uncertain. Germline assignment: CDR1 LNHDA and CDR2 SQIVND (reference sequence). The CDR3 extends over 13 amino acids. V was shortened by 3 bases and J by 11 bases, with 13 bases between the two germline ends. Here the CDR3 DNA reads TGTGCCAGTAGTATGTTGGAAGGAGTCAAACTGTTTTTT. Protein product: CASSMLEGVKLFF. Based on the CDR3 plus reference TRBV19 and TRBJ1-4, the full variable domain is DGGITQSPKYLFRKEGQNVTLSCEQNLNHDAMYWYRQDPGQGLRLIYYSQIVNDFQKGDIAEGYSVSREKKESFPLTVTSAQKNPTAFYLCASSMLEGVKLFFGSGTQLSVL.

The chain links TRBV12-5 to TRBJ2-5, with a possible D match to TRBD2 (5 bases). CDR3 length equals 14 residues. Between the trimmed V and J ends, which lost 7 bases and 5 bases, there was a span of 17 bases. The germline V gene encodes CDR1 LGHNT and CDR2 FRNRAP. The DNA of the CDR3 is TGTGCTAGTGCCATTGGGCTAGCTGGCGAGACCCAGTACTTC. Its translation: CASAIGLAGETQYF.

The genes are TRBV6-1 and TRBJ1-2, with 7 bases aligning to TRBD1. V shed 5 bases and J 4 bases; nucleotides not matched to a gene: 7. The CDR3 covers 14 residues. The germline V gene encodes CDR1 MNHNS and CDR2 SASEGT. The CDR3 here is CASSSGTALYGYTF. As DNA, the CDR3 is TGTGCCAGCAGTTCCGGGACAGCCCTCTATGGCTACACCTTC.

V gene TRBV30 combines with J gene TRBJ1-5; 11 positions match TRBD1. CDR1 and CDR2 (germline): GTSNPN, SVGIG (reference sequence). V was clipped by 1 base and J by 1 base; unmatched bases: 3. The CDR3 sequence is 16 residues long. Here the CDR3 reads CAWSGDRGGSNQPQHF. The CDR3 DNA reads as TGTGCCTGGAGTGGGGACAGGGGGGGGAGCAATCAGCCCCAGCATTTT.

This chain's CDR3 is CASSSIPTSANTGELFF. The CDR3 nucleotides are TGCGCCAGCAGCTCCATACCGACTAGCGCGAACACCGGGGAGCTGTTTTTT. This sequence joins TRBV5-1 and TRBJ2-2, with 8 positions matching TRBD2. Trimming removed 3 bases from V and 0 bases from J; junction bases left unmatched: 7. The CDR3 consists of 17 residues. Germline CDR1 reads SGHRS; CDR2 reads YFSETQ.

The CDR3 coding sequence is TGTGCCAGCAGTGAGGAGGCTAGCGGGGGGTGGAAGACCCAGTACTTC. Protein product: CASSEEASGGWKTQYF. This sequence joins TRBV2 and TRBJ2-5; 11 nucleotides match TRBD2. V lost 3 bases, J lost 6 bases, and 9 bases stayed unmatched. CDR1 is SNHLY and CDR2 is FYNNEI in the germline V gene. The CDR3 loop spans 16 amino acids.

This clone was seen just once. The CDR3 region has the DNA TGCGCCAGCAGCTTCGGGGACAGGGTCTACGAGCAGTACTTC. Translating gives CASSFGDRVYEQYF. This chain links TRBV5-1 with TRBJ2-7; TRBD1 aligns across 9 bases. Trimming cost V 2 bases and J 3 bases; bases outside gene matches: 3. This CDR3 region has 14 residues. Germline values: CDR1 SGHRS, CDR2 YFSETQ.

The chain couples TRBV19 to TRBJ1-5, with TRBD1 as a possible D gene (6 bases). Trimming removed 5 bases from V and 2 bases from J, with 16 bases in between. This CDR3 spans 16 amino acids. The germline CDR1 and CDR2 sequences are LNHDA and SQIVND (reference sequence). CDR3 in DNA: TGTGCCAGTAGTCGACAGGTTTATCTGGGCAATCAGCCCCAGCATTTT. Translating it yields CASSRQVYLGNQPQHF.

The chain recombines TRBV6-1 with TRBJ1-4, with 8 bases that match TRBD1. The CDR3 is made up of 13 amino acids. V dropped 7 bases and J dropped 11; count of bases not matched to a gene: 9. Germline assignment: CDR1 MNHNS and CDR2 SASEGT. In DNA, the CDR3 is TGTGCCAGCACAACAGGGGGTATGGGTAAACTGTTTTTT. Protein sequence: CASTTGGMGKLFF.

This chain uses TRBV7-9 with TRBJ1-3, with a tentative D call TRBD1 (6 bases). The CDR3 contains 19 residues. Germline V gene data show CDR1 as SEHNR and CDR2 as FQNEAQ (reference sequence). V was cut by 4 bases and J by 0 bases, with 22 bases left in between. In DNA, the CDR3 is TGTGCCAGCAGCTCCAACCCACAGGGAGGCTTTGCCTCTGGAAACACCATATATTTT. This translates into CASSSNPQGGFASGNTIYF.

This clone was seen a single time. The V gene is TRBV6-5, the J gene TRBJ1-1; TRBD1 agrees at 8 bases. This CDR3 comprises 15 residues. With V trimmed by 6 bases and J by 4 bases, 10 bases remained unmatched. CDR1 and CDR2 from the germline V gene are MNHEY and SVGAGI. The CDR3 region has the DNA TGTGCCAGCAGGCGGACAGGGTTGGAGGCCACTGAAGCTTTCTTT. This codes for CASRRTGLEATEAFF.

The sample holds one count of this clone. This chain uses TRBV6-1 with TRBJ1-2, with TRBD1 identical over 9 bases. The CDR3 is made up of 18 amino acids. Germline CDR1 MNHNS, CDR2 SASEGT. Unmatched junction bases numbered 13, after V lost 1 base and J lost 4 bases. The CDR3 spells CASSEVGTGQNIGYGYTF. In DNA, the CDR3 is TGTGCCAGCAGTGAAGTAGGGACAGGGCAGAACATTGGCTATGGCTACACCTTC.

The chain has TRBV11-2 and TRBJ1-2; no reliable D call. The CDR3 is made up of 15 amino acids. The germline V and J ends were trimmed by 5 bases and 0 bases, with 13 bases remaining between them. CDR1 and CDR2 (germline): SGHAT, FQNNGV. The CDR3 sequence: CASSPSDKPNYGYTF. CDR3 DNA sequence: TGTGCCAGCAGCCCCTCAGATAAACCTAACTATGGCTACACCTTC.

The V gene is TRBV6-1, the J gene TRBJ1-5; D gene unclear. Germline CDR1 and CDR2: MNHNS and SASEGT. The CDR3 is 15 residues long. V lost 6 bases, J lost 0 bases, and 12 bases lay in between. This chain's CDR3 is CASRELRYSNQPQHF. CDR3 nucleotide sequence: TGTGCCAGCAGGGAACTCCGGTATAGCAATCAGCCCCAGCATTTT.